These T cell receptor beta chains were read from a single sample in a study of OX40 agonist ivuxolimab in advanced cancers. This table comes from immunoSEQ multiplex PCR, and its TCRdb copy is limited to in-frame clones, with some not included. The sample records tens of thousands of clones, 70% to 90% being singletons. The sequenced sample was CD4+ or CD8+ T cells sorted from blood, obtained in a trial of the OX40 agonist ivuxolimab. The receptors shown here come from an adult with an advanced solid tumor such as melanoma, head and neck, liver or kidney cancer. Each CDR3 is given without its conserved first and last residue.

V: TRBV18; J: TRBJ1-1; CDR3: ASSPPSMNTEAF
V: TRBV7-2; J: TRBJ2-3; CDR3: ASSLVGRSTDTQY
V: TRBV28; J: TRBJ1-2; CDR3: ASSLGTGASGYT
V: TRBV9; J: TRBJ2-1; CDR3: ASSVGSAGGLNEQF
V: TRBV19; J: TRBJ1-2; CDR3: ASSIRFTDLYGYT
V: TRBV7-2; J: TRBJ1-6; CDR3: ASGTWDRGNSPLH
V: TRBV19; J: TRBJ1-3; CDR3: ASSMWQQIPGNTIY
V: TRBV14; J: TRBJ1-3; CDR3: ASSQDLPSSGNTIY
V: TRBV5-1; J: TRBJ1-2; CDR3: ASSSGQTPNYGYT
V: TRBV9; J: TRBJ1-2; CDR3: ASSQDGGYT
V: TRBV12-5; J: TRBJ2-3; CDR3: ASGLDGYTDTQY
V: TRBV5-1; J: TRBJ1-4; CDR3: ASSLAGGETVYNEKLF
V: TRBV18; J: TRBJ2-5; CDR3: ASSAYDTTQGETQY
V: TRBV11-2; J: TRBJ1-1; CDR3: ASSLDEPPKAF
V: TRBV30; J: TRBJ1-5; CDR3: AWSVPGTEIKPQH
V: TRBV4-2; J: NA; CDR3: ASSNLAGGFSYEQY
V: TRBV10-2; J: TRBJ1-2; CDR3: ASGDSRNYGYT
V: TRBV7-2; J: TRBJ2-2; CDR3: ASRFPGGASGELF
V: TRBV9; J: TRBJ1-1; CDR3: ASSPRGAGNTEAF
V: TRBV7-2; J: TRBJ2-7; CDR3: ASSLGSQGPLSYEQY
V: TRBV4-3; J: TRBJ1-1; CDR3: ASSQWTGGRKNTEAF
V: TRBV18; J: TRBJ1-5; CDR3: ASSLQDGPQH
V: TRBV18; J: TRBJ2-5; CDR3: ASSPPRQGAMETQY
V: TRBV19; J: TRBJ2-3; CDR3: ASTTRVFGAGLDTQY
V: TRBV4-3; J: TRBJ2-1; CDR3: ASGRQVTYNEQF
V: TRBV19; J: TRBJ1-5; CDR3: ASSIERTPNQPQH
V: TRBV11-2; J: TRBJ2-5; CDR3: ASRSSEGTQY
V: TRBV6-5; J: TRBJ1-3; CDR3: ASSYGRGGGNTIY
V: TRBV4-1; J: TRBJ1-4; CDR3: ASSIGRDKGIKLF
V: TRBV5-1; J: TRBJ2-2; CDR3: ASSLALEGELF
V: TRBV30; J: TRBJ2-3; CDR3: AFRARGRGDTQY
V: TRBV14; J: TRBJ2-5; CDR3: ASSTLGALQETQY
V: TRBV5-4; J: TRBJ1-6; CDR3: ASSSNRGGSYNSPLH
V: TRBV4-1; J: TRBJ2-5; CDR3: ASSQDRTSGQETQY
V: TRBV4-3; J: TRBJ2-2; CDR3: ASSQVEVRVVKNTGELF
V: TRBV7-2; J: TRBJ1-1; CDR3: ASSASAQGTEAF
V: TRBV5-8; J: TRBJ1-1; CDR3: ASSLGTALGEAF
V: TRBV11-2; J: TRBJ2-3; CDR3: ASSPRTSGGARADTQY
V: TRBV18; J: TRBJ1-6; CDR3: ASSQGQGSYNSPLH
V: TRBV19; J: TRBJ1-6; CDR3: ASSIRRGGNSPLH
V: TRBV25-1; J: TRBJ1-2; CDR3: ASTPGGRDYGYT
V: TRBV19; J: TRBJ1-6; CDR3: ASKYVQGNSPLH
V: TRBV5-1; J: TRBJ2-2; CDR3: ASSPGQATTGELF
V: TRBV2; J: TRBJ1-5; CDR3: ASRKSPGNQPQH